The clone carrying this T cell receptor beta chain has only one observation. This entry is derived from a study of shared clonotypes between healthy human individuals. Study-level information: A couple of women and three men aged 18 to 49 made up the donors.

This table comes from immunoSEQ multiplex PCR, and its TCRdb copy is limited to in-frame clones, with some not included. Among roughly 2,000,000 clones, about 95% were seen once, and the ten largest hold 0.9% to 1.5%. In the naive CD8 group, cells lacked CD45RO and were positively selected for CCR7, so terminally differentiated effector memory CD45RA+ cells were left out. The CDR3 contains 14 residues. Germline assignment: CDR1 SQVTM and CDR2 ANQGSEA. Trimming removed 3 bases at V and 3 bases at J, with 15 bases between. Sequencing input: naive CD8+ T cells sorted from blood. V usage is TRBV29-1 and J usage is TRBJ2-7; a weak D match, TRBD1 (6 bases). The TCR was taken from a man younger than 35 in good health. CDR3 residues: CSVETGRGVYEQYF. The CDR3 nucleotides are TGCAGCGTTGAGACGGGCAGGGGAGTCTACGAGCAGTACTTC.